This T cell receptor beta chain was recorded in a study of spatial heterogeneity in lung cancer (dated 2019 in TCRdb). Broadly, across the study: Beta-chain transcripts were consistently detected in greater numbers than alpha-chain transcripts, which likely reflected higher beta-chain transcript abundance. In the raw uncorrected reads, each unique combination of TCR and UMI appeared on average more than ten times. The study quantitatively compared TCR alpha and beta repertoires across multiple tumor regions, matched nontumor lung and blood in non-small cell lung cancer. Nonsynonymous mutation counts, determined by whole-exome sequencing of tumor tissue, were related to features of the TCR repertoire. Both alpha and beta chains were TCR-sequenced in samples taken at surgery, namely 220 tumor regions, approximately 66 matched nontumor lung samples and about 52 PBMC samples. General conclusions and limits of the study: Ubiquitous expanded tumor TCRs were found in blood more often at tumor resection than at routine follow-up. Additional single-cell paired TCR alpha and beta sequencing was considered necessary to confirm, at a functional level, the hypothesis that regional TCRs recognize regional mutations.

Libraries came from 5' RACE. TCRdb names NextSeq 500 as the instrument used. The TCR library protocol attached a unique molecular identifier to each TCR cDNA molecule to allow correction of PCR and sequencing errors. On the authors' methods: Decombinator tools were used for TCR identification, UMI-based error correction and CDR3 extraction. Expanded TCRs were defined as those above a frequency of 2 per 1,000, corresponding to the top 1% of the tumor frequency distribution. Renyi diversity was calculated using the R vegan package after each repertoire was subsampled 100 times to 5,000 TCRs. To build CDR3 similarity networks, amino acid triplet string-kernel similarity was used, and CDR3s were connected when their pairwise similarity was above 0.82. TCRdb applied fastp at Q25 and MiXCR to the public reads, then kept only in-frame beta chains. Every CDR3 protein is listed once, alongside the most common genes and DNA of its rows. The V and J calls follow TCRdb's processing rather than the paper's. The sample yields 49,000 or so distinct CDR3 sequences; 10% to 15% were counted once. 42% of the sample is in the top ten clones.

The germline V gene (reference sequence) gives CDR1 as LNHDA and CDR2 as SQIVND. Its CDR3 holds 14 amino acids, cysteine through phenylalanine. Just the 42-base CDR3 DNA is kept, in frame starting at base 1. Cut back by 4 bases and 2 bases, the V and J ends lie 11 bases apart. This clonotype was seen only a few times. Its recognized antigen is unknown. One base away there is no much larger clone; base qualities are not given. Interpreted using the paper, the time point label stands for: sample taken at primary tumor resection. For TCR sequencing, whole RNA was extracted from tumor and nontumor lung tissue, or from cryopreserved PBMC samples, and no cell sorting was done. Samples were obtained from around 72 patients with early-stage, untreated non-small cell lung cancer from the lung TRACERx cohort. A patient was chosen for TCR sequencing only when enough RNA was available from at least two tumor regions.

The rearranged segments are TRBV19 and TRBJ1-1; perhaps TRBD1 is the D gene, with 6 bases matching. This TCR came from a female donor with early-stage non-small cell lung cancer. Specimen: PBMCs, collected at surgery. CDR3 reads: CASSSWTANTEAFF. The DNA sequence reads TGTGCCAGTAGTAGTTGGACAGCTAACACTGAAGCTTTCTTT.